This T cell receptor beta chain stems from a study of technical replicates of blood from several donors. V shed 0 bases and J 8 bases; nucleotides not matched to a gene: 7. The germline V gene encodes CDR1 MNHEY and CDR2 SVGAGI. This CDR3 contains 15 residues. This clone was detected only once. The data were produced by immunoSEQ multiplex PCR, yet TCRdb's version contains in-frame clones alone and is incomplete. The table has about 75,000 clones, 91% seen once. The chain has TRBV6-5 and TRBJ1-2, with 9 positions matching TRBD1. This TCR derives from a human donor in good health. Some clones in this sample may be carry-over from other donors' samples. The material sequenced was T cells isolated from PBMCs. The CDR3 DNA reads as TGTGCCAGCAGTTACTCCGGGACAGGGTCGGTCGGCTACACCTTC. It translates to CASSYSGTGSVGYTF.